The entry below gives a single TCR beta chain sequence along with its context. The antigen is undetermined. The source of the sample is a study of shared clonotypes between healthy human individuals. TCRdb's copy holds only in-frame clones and misses some; the assay was immunoSEQ multiplex PCR. The sample records fewer than 1 million clones, 96% being singletons. CD8 cells regarded as naive lacked CD45RO, were positively chosen for CCR7, and omitted terminally differentiated effector memory CD45RA+ cells. Study-wide findings and caveats: The four-donor shared clonotypes exceeded non-shared clonotypes in generation probability, with non-shared ones scoring lower.

Germline CDR1 SEHNR, CDR2 FQNEAQ (reference sequence). This CDR3 contains 15 residues. Trimming removed 0 bases at V and 7 bases at J, with 15 bases between. This TCR derives from a man aged 25 to 40 in good health. The chain employs TRBV7-9 and TRBJ1-1; maybe TRBD1 (6 bases). Sequenced material: naive CD8+ T cells sorted from blood. The CDR3 region is CASSLAAQGNYEAFF. CDR3 bases: TGTGCCAGCAGCTTAGCTGCACAGGGTAACTATGAAGCTTTCTTT.